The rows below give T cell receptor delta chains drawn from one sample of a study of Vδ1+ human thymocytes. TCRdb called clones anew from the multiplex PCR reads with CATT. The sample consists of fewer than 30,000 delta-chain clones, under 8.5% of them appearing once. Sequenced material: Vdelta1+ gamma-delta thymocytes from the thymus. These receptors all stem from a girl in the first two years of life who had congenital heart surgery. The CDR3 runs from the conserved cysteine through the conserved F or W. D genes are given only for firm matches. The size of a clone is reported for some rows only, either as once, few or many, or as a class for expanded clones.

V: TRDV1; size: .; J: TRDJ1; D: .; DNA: TGTGCTCTTGGGGAACGGTTGGCCACCGATAAACTCATCTTT; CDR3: CALGERLATDKLIF
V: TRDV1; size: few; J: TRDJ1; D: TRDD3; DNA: TGTGCTCTTGGGGAATATGGGGGGATGATAAAGGACACCGATAAACTCATCTTT; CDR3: CALGEYGGMIKDTDKLIF
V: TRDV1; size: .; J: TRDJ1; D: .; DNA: TGTGCTCTTGGGGAAAGATCTCCTACCGGGGGAACTGGGCCCGATAAACTCATCTTT; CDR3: CALGERSPTGGTGPDKLIF
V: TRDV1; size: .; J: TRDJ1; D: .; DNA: TGTGCTCTTGGGGAAGTATCACAATTTTCCTCATCCGGAGTTGCCTACACCGATAAACTCATCTTT; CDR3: CALGEVSQFSSSGVAYTDKLIF
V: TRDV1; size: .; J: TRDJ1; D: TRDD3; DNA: TGTGCTCTTGGGGAACTGACTTCCTGGGGGATACGCGCCACTACTGACGCCCCGGGTCAGACCGATAAACTCATCTTT; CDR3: CALGELTSWGIRATTDAPGQTDKLIF
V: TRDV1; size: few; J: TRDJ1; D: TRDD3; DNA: TGTGCTCTTGGGGAACGCCGGGGGATAGGGAAACTCATCTTT; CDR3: CALGERRGIGKLIF
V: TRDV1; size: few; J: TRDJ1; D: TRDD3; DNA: TGTGCTCTTGGGGAACTAGATCGACTCGGGTTCTGGGCTGGGGGATACACCGATAAACTCATCTTT; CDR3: CALGELDRLGFWAGGYTDKLIF
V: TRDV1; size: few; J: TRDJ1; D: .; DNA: TGTGCTCTTGGGGGCCAAATACGTCTCGAGGTACATGGGAAATGTAAAATAAACACCGATAAACTCATCTTT; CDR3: CALGGQIRLEVHGKCKINTDKLIF
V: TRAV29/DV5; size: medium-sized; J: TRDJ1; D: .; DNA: TGTGCAGCAAACCCATGGAGGATGGGCACCGATAAACTCATCTTT; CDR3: CAANPWRMGTDKLIF
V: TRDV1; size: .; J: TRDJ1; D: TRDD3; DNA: TGTGCTCTTGGGGACTTTTCCCGCTGGGGGATACTCGATACCGATAAACTCATCTTT; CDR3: CALGDFSRWGILDTDKLIF
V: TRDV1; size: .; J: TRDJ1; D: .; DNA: TGTGCTCTTGGGGACCTCGTTCCTGTGACAGACACCGATAAACTCATCTTT; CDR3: CALGDLVPVTDTDKLIF
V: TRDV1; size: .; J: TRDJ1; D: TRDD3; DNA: TGTGCTCTTGGGGAACTAACCGGATCCGAAGAGACGGGTGATAGTATGTCTGGGGGATACGCTACCGATAAACTCATCTTT; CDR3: CALGELTGSEETGDSMSGGYATDKLIF
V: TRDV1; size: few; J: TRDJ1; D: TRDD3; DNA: TGTGCTCTTGGGGAACTAGAAGGGGATACGAACTACACCGATAAACTCATCTTT; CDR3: CALGELEGDTNYTDKLIF
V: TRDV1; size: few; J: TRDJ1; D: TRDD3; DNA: TGTGCTCTTGGGGAAGGCCGACGACTGGGGGATAAGGGGGCGGATAAACTCATCTTT; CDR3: CALGEGRRLGDKGADKLIF
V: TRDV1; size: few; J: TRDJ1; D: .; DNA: TGTGCTCTTGGGGAACAAGAAACCTGTCGGGGCACCGATAAACTCATCTTT; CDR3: CALGEQETCRGTDKLIF
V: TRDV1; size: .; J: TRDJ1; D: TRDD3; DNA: TGTGCTCTTGGGGAACTTAGGTGGGGGATACCGCCGTACACCGATAAACTCATCTTT; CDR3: CALGELRWGIPPYTDKLIF
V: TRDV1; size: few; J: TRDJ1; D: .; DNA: TGTGCTCTTGGGGAAGGTTATTGGGGATCTCCCGATAAACTCATCTTT; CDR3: CALGEGYWGSPDKLIF